This TCR beta chain was observed in a study of CD8 T cells in ankylosing spondylitis. Points from the study as a whole: CD8+ cells made up the disease-linked clones, which were relatively rare in peripheral blood. A TCR beta motif of eight highly homologous variants appeared characteristic of ankylosing spondylitis blood. Matched ankylosing spondylitis synovial fluid reportedly contained a significantly enriched population of disease-linked clones. Past research had described some motif variants in reactive arthritis synovial fluid and blood.

V was clipped by 10 bases and J by 5 bases; unmatched bases: 16. CDR3 size: 15 residues. In regard to this clonotype: Its antigen is unknown.

Libraries for TCR beta were made by quantitative 5'-RACE with molecular barcodes. MiXCR, run by TCRdb on the 5' RACE reads, gives a single entry per CDR3 protein. Among more than 600,000 distinct CDR3 sequences listed, 15% to 20% were seen once. The sample consisted of blood, either unsorted or a sorted T cell fraction (not recorded which). The origin of this receptor is a male donor with ankylosing spondylitis. V and J are TRBV12-3 or TRBV12-4 and TRBJ2-5; TRBD1 agrees at 7 bases. The CDR3 here is CATGDRANGWETQYF. As DNA, the CDR3 is TGTGCCACAGGTGACAGGGCCAACGGTTGGGAGACCCAGTACTTC.